This TCR beta chain comes out of a study of identical twins listed by TCRdb under 2016. Regarding the research as a whole: TCR alpha and beta repertoires from monozygotic twins, unrelated adults of various ages and cord blood were deep-sequenced to test whether fetal clonotypes persist. To rule out contamination, the twin experiments were replicated at different times with different library preparation protocols.

In its sample, this clonotype was seen a few times. Its antigen remains undetermined. Base quality data are lacking; no much larger clone is found one base away. Every donor was a healthy Caucasian. The germline V gene provides CDR1 LGHNT and CDR2 FRNRAP. The cysteine opens and the phenylalanine closes a CDR3 of 16 amino acids. Of the read, only the CDR3 DNA is kept; its 48 bases are in frame from base 1. V lost 9 bases and J lost 2 bases; the stretch between them is 17 bases long. The investigation overall reported the following: Zero-insertion analyses could be partly confounded by invariant T cells such as MAIT and iNKT, though diverse VJ usage argued against such confounding for most clonotypes. The excess sharing between twins in beta out-of-frame sequences was weaker because fewer shared sequences reduced the signal-to-noise ratio. Abundant cord blood beta clonotypes carried fewer insertions; young adult naive repertoires showed a weaker similar trend, while memory repertoires showed none. In monozygotic twins, recombination models systematically underestimated out-of-frame TCR alpha sharing, but the models matched the sharing seen between unrelated individuals. Conclusions relied on cross-sectional statistical analysis, since the same donors could not be followed over many years. Compared with coincidental sharing between unrelated individuals, out-of-frame TCR alpha sequences shared between twins showed an excess of sequences with low generation probability.

Library generation was performed with 5' RACE. The sample was run on an Illumina HiSeq 2000. Template switching added a universal primer binding site, and the final cDNA carried a unique molecular identifier that allowed TCR cDNA molecules to be counted accurately. Specific primers in the conserved constant-segment region were used to synthesize first-strand cDNA for TCR alpha and beta chains. To control for contamination, each cDNA library was double barcoded with a SMART-Mk sample barcode plus Illumina barcodes. Two successive PCR steps introduced TruSeq adapter sequences along with Illumina sample barcodes. TCR alpha and beta cDNA libraries were sequenced on the Illumina HiSeq platform with custom primers. Concerning the study's data processing: MiGEC was used to process raw reads and extract unique molecular identifiers, and MiXCR was used to find CDR3 positions. For each individual, recombination models were inferred using an EM algorithm with the repgenHMM and IGoR tools. The tcR package in R was used for shared clonotype analysis, with sharing normalized by the product of cloneset sizes. Out-of-frame nonproductive sequences were analyzed to study raw recombination free of thymic and clonal selection effects. TCRdb applied fastp at Q25 and MiXCR to the public reads, then kept only in-frame beta chains. When rows share a CDR3 protein, they turn into one entry using the most common DNA and genes. These V and J calls derive from TCRdb rather than the authors' analysis. Across this sample there are 1.5 million to 2 million distinct CDR3 sequences, with about 31% seen only once. Of the sample, around 0.3% falls within the top ten clones.

This TCR derives from a newborn girl in good health. The material sequenced was cord blood. Recombination connected TRBV12-5 to TRBJ2-6, with the D gene call left open. CDR3 loop: CARVPEAETGANVLTF. In nucleotide form, the sequence is TGTGCTAGGGTCCCAGAGGCAGAGACTGGGGCCAACGTCCTGACTTTC.